This TCR beta chain was found in a study of T-cell memory formation after mild COVID-19. Study in general: Across donors, TCR clusters were largely donor specific.

Study-wide results and limits: Among contracting clones, CD4+ were mainly CM/EM and CD8+ enriched in EMRA. Clones contracting day 15 to 85 were balanced CD4/CD8; later expanders leaned CD4+.

The TCR alpha and TCR beta cDNA libraries, bearing sample barcodes and UMIs, were generated by 5'RACE using constant-segment primers. TCRdb passed the 5' RACE reads through MiXCR, listing each CDR3 protein once. This sample has 300,000 to 350,000 distinct CDR3 sequences, with roughly an eighth found just once. This clonotype was found a few times. Antigen specificity is unknown. V was shortened by 1 base and J by 7 bases, with 8 bases between the two germline ends. Germline V CDR1 and CDR2: LGHDT, YNNKEL (reference sequence). The CDR3 loop spans 13 amino acids. V and J are TRBV3-1 and TRBJ2-4, with D hard to call. The source of this sequence is a man between 18 and 29 years old who had mild COVID-19 (a few samples of this study predate the infection). Cell type and time point are not known. Sequencing was performed on PBMCs or a T cell subset sorted from them (not recorded which). The DNA of the CDR3 is TGTGCCAGCAGCCAAGGCGCGAACAACATTCAGTACTTC. This gives the protein CASSQGANNIQYF.